This TCR beta chain appears in the sequencing data of a study of blood T cell repertoires in COVID-19 (dated by TCRdb to about 2020). About the investigation overall: Collaborator samples came from the United States, Italy and Spain and covered acute and convalescent phases of COVID-19. Nearly every sample came with metadata listing a de-identified subject ID, COVID-19 status, age in years and sex. The samples were drawn from the first 160 participants of the ongoing ImmuneRACE study and from 1,254 subjects provided by 6 global collaborators. The prospective study material was composed of cDNA or gDNA derived from T cells, B-cell-depleted T cells, or PBMCs. The repertoires were released in a freely available public database meant as a resource for research on the immune response to SARS-CoV-2. Where HLA class I and class II types were available, the types were taken from metadata supplied by the sample provider, not from assay-based typing. Deeply sampled blood TCRbeta repertoires from subjects exposed to, actively infected with, or recovered from COVID-19 were included in the dataset.

Summary of the overall study and its limitations: The quantity of clinical and demographic metadata differed by source and by participant and was supplied without curation.

With regard to this clone: This receptor's antigen is unknown. No clone much larger than this one lies a single base away; base qualities are absent.

The immunoSEQ Assay, a bias-controlled multiplex PCR, was used to amplify TCRbeta CDR3 regions from genomic DNA. In the authors' own workflow: The number of nucleated cells in each sample was estimated by amplification of reference gene primers within the assay. To quantify the absolute abundance of each unique TCRbeta CDR3 rearrangement, sequence reads were collapsed and filtered. For each sample, productive Simpson clonality was calculated as the square root of Simpson's diversity index over productive rearrangements. This is the immuneACCESS table as TCRdb keeps it, with only in-frame sequences that have V and J called. A part of the clones is gone; compared with another copy, unresolved V genes explain less than half, and the rest is unexplained. V and J calls plus clone size are reproduced from that table; the DNA served to infer D and trimming. The table for this sample lists a few hundred thousand clones; about 90% of them were counted only once. Around 3% of the sample goes to the ten largest clones.

One collaborating source in Seattle enrolled patients during active infection and followed them longitudinally through the course of disease. Whole blood was collected in K2EDTA tubes by collaborating institutions according to the institutions' own protocols. Collaborator samples were shipped for TCRbeta analysis as frozen whole blood, isolated PBMCs, or DNA extracted from either sample type. Reading the germline V gene gives CDR1 SGHVS and CDR2 FNYEAQ. V is reduced by 3 bases and J by 0 bases, leaving a spacing of 9 bases between them. From the cysteine through the phenylalanine, the CDR3 covers 15 amino acids. Only the CDR3 part of the read is kept: 45 bases, read in frame from the first base.

The origin of this receptor is a woman in her twenties or thirties with COVID-19, enrolled during active disease. Sequencing used peripheral blood. The chain couples TRBV7-6 to TRBJ2-1; no D gene can be assigned with confidence. The DNA sequence follows: TGTGCCAGCAGCTTCACGGGTTCCTCCTACAATGAGCAGTTCTTC. Translated, this gives CASSFTGSSYNEQFF. Extended through the reference TRBV7-6 and TRBJ2-1 proteins, this CDR3 yields the full variable domain: GAGVSQSPRYKVTKRGQDVALRCDPISGHVSLYWYRQALGQGPEFLTYFNYEAQQDKSGLPNDRFSAERPEGSISTLTIQRTEQRDSAMYRCASSFTGSSYNEQFFGPGTRLTVL.